The text below deals with one T cell receptor beta chain. In each case, RNA was isolated and then reverse transcribed into cDNA as the sequencing template. Assay: immunoSEQ multiplex PCR; the TCRdb copy retains only in-frame clones and omits some. This table holds 110,000 to 150,000 clones, around 49% found once. Peripheral blood and lesional scalp punch biopsies came from alopecia areata patients. The data were obtained in a study of CD8+ T cells in alopecia areata. Study background: Those patients who were treated received oral tofacitinib, which was given at 5 to 10 mg twice daily for moderate-to-severe alopecia areata.

This CDR3 has 13 residues. Germline-derived CDR1 and CDR2 are GTSNPN and SVGIG (reference sequence). The V and J ends lost 4 bases and 5 bases, in that order; junction bases with no gene match: 4. V gene TRBV30 combines with J gene TRBJ2-5; 10 bases align to TRBD2. Material: CD4+ T cells sorted from blood, obtained at week 0. The TCR sequence derives from a human donor with alopecia areata. For the CDR3, the DNA is TGTGCCTGGAAAGCGGGAGGGCCGGAGACCCAGTACTTC. As protein: CAWKAGGPETQYF.